The following is a TCR beta chain sequence with its context. Its antigen has not been determined. One end of the junction does not line up with germline, which may come from a read error. All donors were healthy Caucasians. The study also sequenced three unrelated non-twin adults: a male aged 18 to 30, a male aged 50 to 60 and a female aged 50 to 60. Miltenyi CD45RO+ enrichment and human naive T-cell isolation kits were used to isolate memory (CD45RO+) and naive T cells from PBMC. This specimen belongs to a study of identical twins (dated by TCRdb to the mid-2010s). Study-level background: TCR alpha and beta repertoires from monozygotic twins, unrelated adults of various ages and cord blood were deep-sequenced to test whether fetal clonotypes persist. To rule out contamination, the twin experiments were replicated at different times with different library preparation protocols. Beyond this particular receptor, the publication reports: Recombination models systematically underestimated out-of-frame TCR alpha sharing in monozygotic twins but agreed with sharing between unrelated individuals. Conclusions relied on cross-sectional statistical analysis, since the same donors could not be followed over many years. Compared with coincidental sharing between unrelated individuals, out-of-frame TCR alpha sequences shared between twins had an excess of sequences with low generation probability. Fewer insertions were carried by abundant cord blood beta clonotypes; a weaker similar trend was observed in young adult naive repertoires, while no such trend was observed in memory repertoires. A weaker excess of twin sharing was found in beta out-of-frame sequences because the signal-to-noise ratio was lowered by fewer shared sequences. Invariant T cells such as MAIT and iNKT could partly confound zero-insertion analyses, though diverse VJ usage argued against this for most clonotypes.

The CDR3 spans 12 residues, from the cysteine through the phenylalanine. Just the 36-base CDR3 DNA is kept, in frame starting at base 1. CDR1 and CDR2, per the germline V gene, are MNHEY and SVGEGT. Libraries were constructed by 5' RACE. Data came from an Illumina HiSeq 2000. Template switching added a universal primer binding site, and the final cDNA carried a unique molecular identifier that allowed TCR cDNA molecules to be counted accurately. First-strand cDNA for TCR alpha and beta chains was synthesized from specific primers in the conserved constant-segment region. Each cDNA library was double barcoded, with a SMART-Mk sample barcode plus Illumina barcodes, to control for contamination. TruSeq adapter sequences and Illumina sample barcodes were added in two successive PCR steps. TCR alpha and beta cDNA libraries were sequenced on the Illumina HiSeq platform with custom primers. The authors' analysis ran thus. Unique molecular identifiers were extracted from raw reads with MiGEC, and CDR3 positions were determined with MiXCR. For each individual, recombination models were inferred using an EM algorithm with the repgenHMM and IGoR tools. The tcR package in R was used for shared clonotype analysis, with sharing normalized by the product of cloneset sizes. Out-of-frame nonproductive sequences were analyzed to study raw recombination free of thymic and clonal selection effects. In TCRdb, the public reads were trimmed at Q25 with fastp and aligned with MiXCR, with productive beta chains retained. CDR3 protein sequences are deduplicated, and each keeps its most common genes and DNA. None of the V and J calls come from the authors' own analysis; TCRdb made them. Within this sample are 400,000 to 500,000 distinct CDR3 sequences, with roughly 20% of them counted one time only. The ten largest clonotypes hold around 10% of the sample.

The clonotype originates from a man in his fifties in good health. The specimen was naive T cells sorted from blood. The cell subset or site label for this specimen denotes: cells isolated with a human naive T-cell isolation kit. Recombination linked TRBV6-2 or TRBV6-3 to TRBJ1-1; a tentative D match to TRBD1 spans 6 bases. Here is the DNA: TGTGCCAGCAGTCCTCCTGGACAGTTCGCGGCTTTT. The resulting protein is CASSPPGQFAAF.